The 14 T cell receptor beta chains below were found in one sample sequenced in a study of cytomegalovirus exposure and HLA in healthy donors. Primers: 60 Vbeta forward and 13 Jbeta reverse. Libraries were prepared by immunoSEQ multiplex PCR; TCRdb keeps only in-frame clonotypes and omits some of them. The profile shows under 200,000 clones, 80% to 90% of them singletons. Sequences were obtained from PBMCs. All receptors come from a woman aged 18 to 35 in good health and CMV-seronegative.

This chain uses TRBV30 with TRBJ2-1; TRBD2 agrees at 14 bases. Looked up from germline, CDR1 is GTSNPN and CDR2 is SVGIG (reference sequence). V lost 2 bases and J lost 6; bases outside the gene matches: 3. The CDR3 covers 15 residues. In nucleotides, the CDR3 is TGTGCCTGGAGTCCGGGACTAGCGGGAGTCAATGAGCAGTTCTTC. The encoded protein is CAWSPGLAGVNEQFF.

J is TRBJ2-3 and V is TRBV7-9, with a tentative D call TRBD1 (6 bases). Trimming took off 2 bases at V and 2 bases at J, with 11 bases between the two ends. Germline values: CDR1 SEHNR, CDR2 FQNEAQ (reference sequence). The CDR3 consists of 15 residues. The CDR3 sequence: CASSLSPGATDTQYF. Here the CDR3 DNA reads TGTGCCAGCAGCTTAAGTCCAGGGGCCACAGATACGCAGTATTTT.

In regard to this clone: Germline and junction disagree at one end, which may indicate a read error. The rearrangement uses TRBV4-2 and TRBJ1-1; the match to TRBD1 covers 8 bases. In germline, CDR1 is LGHNA, CDR2 YNFKEQ. The CDR3 covers 16 residues. The CDR3 DNA follows: TGTGCCAGCAGCCATATTAGCGGACAGGGCCCTCCTGACGCTTTCTTT. As protein: CASSHISGQGPPDAFF.

The chain recombines TRBV9 with TRBJ1-4; D perhaps matches TRBD1 (5 bases). The V end lost 3 bases, the J end lost 7 bases, and 16 bases lay between the germline ends. This CDR3 spans 15 amino acids. Germline V lookup: CDR1 SGDLS, CDR2 YYNGEE. CDR3 residues: CASSGGVGSSEKLFF. The DNA for the CDR3 is TGTGCCAGCAGCGGGGGGGTAGGGTCTAGTGAAAAACTGTTTTTT.

This chain uses TRBV6-1 with TRBJ2-1, with D possibly matching TRBD2 (6 bases). The CDR3 extends over 20 amino acids. Germline-derived CDR1 and CDR2 are MNHNS and SASEGT. Trimming left V 1 base short and J 3 bases short, with 25 bases between. The CDR3 sequence is CASSEVAWRAGSSFYNEQFF. The CDR3 coding sequence is TGTGCCAGCAGTGAAGTGGCCTGGCGGGCGGGGTCTAGTTTCTACAATGAGCAGTTCTTC.

V usage is TRBV4-1 and J usage is TRBJ2-5; no reliable D call. V was pared by 3 bases and J by 2 bases, with 10 bases between. This CDR3 contains 14 residues. The germline V gene encodes CDR1 MGHRA and CDR2 YSYEKL. CDR3 in DNA: TGCGCCAGCAGCCACATTCAGGAACAAGAGACCCAGTACTTC. Translating it yields CASSHIQEQETQYF.

This chain uses TRBV19 with TRBJ2-2, with 7 bases that match TRBD1. Germline CDR1 reads LNHDA; CDR2 reads SQIVND (reference sequence). J gave up 4 bases and V 3 bases, and 5 bases lay outside the gene matches. This CDR3 has 15 amino acids. The CDR3 region has the DNA TGTGCCAGTAGTATCGACAGGGAAGGCACCGGGGAGCTGTTTTTT. Translating gives CASSIDREGTGELFF.

This chain's CDR3 is CASGGTPYNSPLHF. The CDR3, as DNA: TGTGCCAGCGGCGGAACCCCCTATAATTCACCCCTCCACTTT. This chain connects TRBV28 to TRBJ1-6; no firm D call. The germline gives CDR1 MDHEN, CDR2 SYDVKM. V was shortened by 8 bases and J by 2 bases, with 10 bases between the two germline ends. The CDR3 contains 14 residues.

The chain joins TRBV19 to TRBJ1-5, with TRBD1 as a possible D gene (6 bases). Trimming removed 7 bases from V and 4 bases from J, with 20 bases in between. Germline loops: CDR1 LNHDA, CDR2 SQIVND (reference sequence). CDR3 size: 16 residues. CDR3 loop: CASTTGTRGRNQPQHF. CDR3 nucleotides: TGTGCCAGTACGACCGGGACACGGGGTCGGAATCAGCCCCAGCATTTT.

The CDR3 region has the DNA TGTGCCAGCAGCTTGGCCGGTACAGGGGCATTGGGAAACACCATATATTTT. Its translation is CASSLAGTGALGNTIYF. The gene calls are TRBV5-6 and TRBJ1-3; 7 positions match TRBD1. J was trimmed by 4 bases and V by 0 bases; bases with no gene match: 10. The CDR3 has 17 amino acids. The germline V gene has CDR1 SGHDT and CDR2 YYEEEE.

The chain is built from TRBV5-1 and TRBJ2-2; 8 bases align to TRBD2. CDR1 SGHRS and CDR2 YFSETQ come from the germline V gene. CDR3 length: 17 amino acids. Trimming cost V 3 bases and J 6 bases; bases outside gene matches: 13. The CDR3 protein is CASSWRSGGSEPGELFF. CDR3 sequence (DNA): TGCGCCAGCAGCTGGCGGTCGGGAGGGAGCGAACCCGGGGAGCTGTTTTTT.

The chain is built from TRBV29-1 and TRBJ1-1; maybe TRBD1 (5 bases). Between the trimmed V and J ends, which lost 6 bases and 2 bases, there was a span of 34 bases. Per germline, CDR1 SQVTM and CDR2 ANQGSEA. The CDR3 sequence is 20 residues long. The CDR3 spells CSVDYPMAGRRQKKNTEAFF. As DNA, the CDR3 is TGCAGCGTGGATTATCCAATGGCCGGCCGCCGACAGAAAAAAAACACTGAAGCTTTCTTT. Variable domain in full (rest from reference TRBV29-1 and TRBJ1-1): SAVISQKPSRDICQRGTSLTIQCQVDSQVTMMFWYRQQPGQSLTLIATANQGSEATYESGFVIDKFPISRPNLTFSTLTVSNMSPEDSSIYLCSVDYPMAGRRQKKNTEAFFGQGTRLTVV.

The table lists this clone with a count of one. V gene TRBV19 combines with J gene TRBJ2-3; D perhaps matches TRBD1 (5 bases). The germline CDR1 and CDR2 sequences are LNHDA and SQIVND (reference sequence). Trimming removed 3 bases at V and 0 bases at J, with 10 bases between. The CDR3 length is 15 residues. Here the CDR3 DNA reads TGTGCCAGTAGTATTACAGGTTCTAGCACAGATACGCAGTATTTT. This encodes CASSITGSSTDTQYF.

This clone was observed once. V and J are TRBV6-5 and TRBJ2-3, with 7 bases matching TRBD2. Germline V gene lookup returns CDR1 MNHEY and CDR2 SVGAGI. The CDR3 sequence is 14 residues long. With V trimmed by 3 bases and J by 4 bases, 4 bases remained unmatched. CDR3 DNA sequence: TGTGCCAGCAGTTATGGCCTAGCGGCAGATACGCAGTATTTT. Protein: CASSYGLAADTQYF.